This entry describes one TCR beta chain. No cognate antigen has been identified for it. Nothing much larger sits one base from this clone, and base qualities are not available. This sample is part of a study of Graves' ophthalmopathy and Graves' hyperthyroidism listed by TCRdb under 2018. Regarding the study in general: Peripheral blood was collected at initial diagnosis, prior to any treatment. In total, under 150 blood samples were TCR-sequenced: fewer than 50 ophthalmopathy, roughly 77 hyperthyroidism and some 17 hyperthyroidism-to-ophthalmopathy patients. The study used TCR beta repertoire signatures to distinguish Graves' ophthalmopathy from Graves' hyperthyroidism and to predict progression to ophthalmopathy. Following sample collection, hyperthyroidism patients were given methimazole at a starting dose of 30 mg daily, and ophthalmopathy patients were given high-dose intravenous methylprednisolone. A discovery set of about a hundred patients (43 ophthalmopathy, 60 or so stable hyperthyroidism) was enrolled to explore V-J signatures distinguishing ophthalmopathy from hyperthyroidism. An independent validation cohort was composed of 18 hyperthyroidism patients and around 15 patients who later progressed from hyperthyroidism to ophthalmopathy. In over five hyperthyroidism patients, the T-cell repertoires found in thyroid tissue were compared with those found in blood.

Patients with ophthalmopathy had moderately to severely active disease, with a Clinical Activity Score of 3 or more, a NOSPECS grade of 4 or more, and a disease duration of less than 3 months. Patients with other autoimmune diseases, uncontrolled infections, pregnancy or lactation were excluded from the study. Diagnosis relied on clinical symptoms, serum thyroxine, TRAb, thyroid ultrasound and orbital computed tomography. Ficoll-Paque density gradient centrifugation was used to isolate PBMCs from approximately 11 ml of fresh peripheral blood. Total RNA was extracted using Trizol reagent, and RNA quality was checked on an Agilent 2100 Bioanalyzer. For repertoire sequencing, TCR beta CDR3 regions were amplified from RNA transcripts. HTBI primers and the Qiagen OneStep RT-PCR kit were used in a first-round RT-PCR, which was followed by a second-round multiplex PCR, size selection and purification. Libraries were sequenced paired-end with 100 bp reads on an Illumina HiSeq2000. The study's own analysis went as follows. SOAPnuke was used to process the reads, removing any read that contained adapters or uncalled bases, had a mean Phred below 15, or lacked an exact match to the constant primer or identifier. High-quality paired reads were merged with COPE v1.2.5. Clonotypes were defined as unique nucleotide sequences and were aligned to IMGT TRB V, D and J references using MiTCR v1.1. The analysis was limited to V-J combinations with a frequency above 0.0001, which together covered 99.2% of repertoires. For each V-J combination, a TCR clonal expansion and chaos score was defined as F50 clonal expansion divided by the chaos observed in the TCRdist matrix. Welch's t-statistics and random forest were used to reduce features to 10 to 15 V-J combinations, which were fed into a naive Bayes classifier. The similarity between thyroid and blood repertoires was quantified using the Morisita-Horn index. The raw public reads went through TCRdb reprocessing: fastp at Q25, MiXCR clone calling, in-frame beta chains kept. CDR3 protein sequences are deduplicated, and each keeps its most common genes and DNA. The V and J calls follow TCRdb's processing rather than the paper's. The sample includes roughly 50,000 distinct CDR3 sequences, with approximately 45% observed a single time. Around 4.5% of the sample is held by the ten biggest clonotypes.

V and J lose 5 bases and 1 base, and a span of 14 bases separates them. There are 14 amino acids in the CDR3, from cysteine to phenylalanine inclusive. The only DNA kept is the CDR3, 42 bases in frame from the first base. CDR1 and CDR2 are drawn from the germline V gene (reference sequence): DFQATT, SNEGSKA. Broader findings and caveats from the paper: Sample size was not predetermined statistically, and investigators were not blinded to group allocation. Among expanded thyroid clonotypes with frequency above 0.001, most also showed up in blood, which suggests that blood repertoires may reflect the thyroid immune response. In validation, the model predicted ophthalmopathy progression with more than 55% sensitivity and less than 80% specificity; about a dozen predicted patients were CT-confirmed with GO in a median of about 6.1 months. The 13-signature model separated ophthalmopathy from stable hyperthyroidism with around 90% sensitivity and almost 84% specificity in cross-validation, and 80%/75% in the test set.

Material for sequencing was peripheral blood. This sequence uses TRBV20-1 and TRBJ1-1; a tentative D match to TRBD1 spans 6 bases. The receptor's source is an adult woman with Graves' ophthalmopathy. At the DNA level, the sequence is TGCAGTGCTGAGAGGACAGCCAGGAACACTGAAGCTTTCTTT. Translation gives CSAERTARNTEAFF.